Shown below are 29 T cell receptor beta chains from a single sample sequenced in a study of beta chain features in type 1 diabetes (dated by TCRdb to 2017 to 2018). Library prep was done by the immunoSEQ multiplex PCR assay. The entire amount of isolated RNA was reverse transcribed using the High Capacity cDNA Reverse Transcription Kit, so the sequenced TCRB transcripts were expressed ones. Held by TCRdb, this immuneACCESS table contains in-frame sequences only and omits some clones. Under half of the omission traces to an unresolved V gene where checked; the cause of the rest is unknown. In this sample the table shows 600,000 to 700,000 clones, over 10% of which occur a single time. Of the sample, about 0.02% falls within the top ten clones. The research as a whole found: In all four CD4+ subsets, TCRB CDR3 length was moderately but significantly shorter in type 1 diabetes patients.

These receptors are not linked to any known antigen. The specimen was naive CD4+ T cells from blood. In the paper's terms, the cell subset or site label means: true naive CD4+ T cells. These receptors came from a man younger than 35 with type 1 diabetes.

This sequence joins TRBV11-3 and TRBJ2-6, with TRBD1 as a possible D gene (6 bases). CDR3 length: 17 residues. The germline V and J ends were trimmed by 3 bases and 0 bases, with 12 bases remaining between them. In germline, CDR1 is SGHNT, CDR2 YENEEA. The CDR3 loop reads CASSFDGQSSGANVLTF. CDR3 DNA sequence: TGTGCCAGCAGCTTTGACGGACAGTCCTCTGGGGCCAACGTCCTGACTTTC.

This clone was counted a few times. The chain carries TRBV30 and TRBJ1-3, with D unclear. The CDR3 has 14 residues. Germline CDR1 and CDR2: GTSNPN and SVGIG (reference sequence). The V and J ends lost 2 bases and 4 bases respectively, with 12 bases between them. For the CDR3, the DNA is TGTGCCTGGAGTCCGATGACGGGAGGAAACACCATATATTTT. This sequence encodes CAWSPMTGGNTIYF.

The chain has TRBV7-9 and TRBJ1-3; 7 bases match TRBD1. Trimming removed 5 bases from V and 5 bases from J; junction bases left unmatched: 3. The CDR3 runs 13 residues. Germline V CDR1 and CDR2: SEHNR, FQNEAQ (reference sequence). CDR3 sequence: CASSQGGRNTIYF. CDR3 DNA: TGTGCCAGCAGCCAGGGGGGGAGAAACACCATATATTTT.

V and J are TRBV7-9 and TRBJ2-6; D call uncertain. Germline CDR1 and CDR2: SEHNR and FQNEAQ (reference sequence). This CDR3 is built from 16 residues. Trimming pared 1 base from V and 0 bases from J, leaving 7 bases between. Written as DNA, the CDR3 is TGTGCCAGCAGCTTAGTCCGCGGCTCTGGGGCCAACGTCCTGACTTTC. Its protein product is CASSLVRGSGANVLTF. The full variable domain, in which reference TRBV7-9 and TRBJ2-6 provide the parts outside the CDR3, is DTGVSQNPRHKITKRGQNVTFRCDPISEHNRLYWYRQTLGQGPEFLTYFQNEAQLEKSRLLSDRFSAERPKGSFSTLEIQRTEQGDSAMYLCASSLVRGSGANVLTFGAGSRLTVL.

The chain links TRBV27 to TRBJ2-3; TRBD2 agrees at 15 bases. The length of the CDR3 is 20 residues. V shed 1 base and J 0 bases; nucleotides not matched to a gene: 8. Germline CDR1 reads MNHEY; CDR2 reads SMNVEV (reference sequence). This CDR3 is CASSLFAGGLAGGSTDTQYF. The CDR3 region has the DNA TGTGCCAGCAGTTTATTTGCCGGGGGACTAGCGGGGGGAAGCACAGATACGCAGTATTTT.

This clone has just a few counts. The chain has TRBV25-1 and TRBJ1-2; D is possibly TRBD1 (5 bases). CDR3 length: 17 amino acids. CDR1 is MGHDK, CDR2 SYGVNS, per germline. Trimming left V 2 bases short and J 4 bases short, with 20 bases between. The CDR3 nucleotides are TGTGCCAGCAGTGAAACAGCCGGGGCAGTGAGATTCTATGGCTACACCTTC. The encoded protein is CASSETAGAVRFYGYTF.

This chain uses TRBV6-5 with TRBJ2-7, with a possible D match to TRBD2 (5 bases). The CDR3 consists of 13 residues. V shed 6 bases and J shed 2 bases, with 11 bases lying between them. Germline CDR1 and CDR2: MNHEY and SVGAGI. CDR3 in amino acids: CASRADGAYEQYF. The DNA for the CDR3 is TGTGCCAGCAGGGCCGACGGGGCCTACGAGCAGTACTTC.

With respect to this clone: A read error may produce the germline difference seen at one junction end. V is TRBV27 and J is TRBJ1-5; D ambiguous. Germline V lookup: CDR1 MNHEY, CDR2 SMNVEV (reference sequence). The CDR3 runs 13 residues. In nucleotides, the CDR3 is TGTGCCAGCGGGAAAAGCCCCAATGAGCCCCAGCATTTT. Translating gives CASGKSPNEPQHF.

This clone was detected only a few times. The V gene is TRBV9, the J gene TRBJ2-7; 8 nucleotides match TRBD1. The CDR3 is made up of 14 amino acids. V shed 4 bases and J 6 bases; nucleotides not matched to a gene: 9. CDR1 is SGDLS and CDR2 is YYNGEE in the germline V gene. This CDR3 is CASSRRSQGAEQYF. DNA for the CDR3: TGTGCCAGCAGCCGACGCTCCCAGGGGGCCGAGCAGTACTTC.

This clone was seen only a few times. The chain recombines TRBV29-1 with TRBJ2-5; D could derive from TRBD1 or TRBD2 (5 bases each). Trimming removed 5 bases at V and 5 bases at J, with 24 bases between. Germline lookup yields CDR1 SQVTM and CDR2 ANQGSEA. The CDR3 spans 16 residues. CDR3 DNA: TGCAGCGTTTCATGGGGCCTAATCTCCAGGGAGGAGACCCAGTACTTC. Amino acids: CSVSWGLISREETQYF. Full variable domain (remainder filled in from reference TRBV29-1 and TRBJ2-5): SAVISQKPSRDICQRGTSLTIQCQVDSQVTMMFWYRQQPGQSLTLIATANQGSEATYESGFVIDKFPISRPNLTFSTLTVSNMSPEDSSIYLCSVSWGLISREETQYFGPGTRLLVL.

This clone was observed a few times. Mismatch with germline at one junction end may stem from a read error. The genes are TRBV4-1 and TRBJ2-7; D not certain. This CDR3 has 13 amino acids. Germline values: CDR1 MGHRA, CDR2 YSYEKL. Here the CDR3 reads CASSPGVFAEQYF. The CDR3, as DNA: TGTGCCAGCAGCCCAGGAGTATTTGCCGAGCAGTACTTC.

This clone was detected a few times. The CDR3 region has the DNA TGTGCCTGGAGTTTTGGCGGAGGGGACACAGATACGCAGTATTTT. Translation: CAWSFGGGDTDTQYF. V is TRBV30 and J is TRBJ2-3, with D tentatively TRBD2 (6 bases). Trimming pared 2 bases from V and 2 bases from J, leaving 14 bases between. The germline CDR1 and CDR2 sequences are GTSNPN and SVGIG (reference sequence). The length of the CDR3 is 15 residues.

This clone came up a few times. The chain links TRBV29-1 to TRBJ2-7, with D perhaps TRBD1 (6 bases). Germline-derived CDR1 and CDR2 are SQVTM and ANQGSEA. Between the trimmed V and J ends, which lost 5 bases and 6 bases, there was a span of 23 bases. There are 15 residues in the CDR3. The DNA of the CDR3 is TGCAGCGTTCTACTAGGGGGACGCAAGTCTACCGAGCAGTACTTC. The encoded protein is CSVLLGGRKSTEQYF.

This clone came up a few times. This rearrangement joins TRBV30 to TRBJ2-1; D gene ambiguous. The CDR3 has 15 residues. The ends were cut back, 0 bases at V and 0 bases at J, with 9 bases in the middle. Germline values: CDR1 GTSNPN, CDR2 SVGIG (reference sequence). The CDR3, as DNA: TGTGCCTGGAGTGTTCATTTAAGCTCCTACAATGAGCAGTTCTTC. Its protein is CAWSVHLSSYNEQFF. Complete variable domain (other parts from reference TRBV30 and TRBJ2-1): SQTIHQWPATLVQPVGSPLSLECTVEGTSNPNLYWYRQAAGRGLQLLFYSVGIGQISSEVPQNLSASRPQDRQFILSSKKLLLSDSGFYLCAWSVHLSSYNEQFFGPGTRLTVL.

This clone was seen more than once but under ten times. The chain carries TRBV10-2 and TRBJ1-2; no reliable D call. Deletions cut 5 bases from V and 7 bases from J, with 11 bases between. The CDR3 has 12 amino acids. Germline V gene data show CDR1 as WSHSY and CDR2 as SAAADI. The CDR3 sequence: CASSPVEGGYTF. In DNA form, the CDR3 reads TGCGCCAGCAGTCCAGTCGAGGGTGGCTACACCTTC.

The chain recombines TRBV25-1 with TRBJ2-7; a possible D gene is TRBD1 (5 bases). V gave up 6 bases and J gave up 1 base, with 16 bases separating them. The CDR3 contains 15 residues. The germline V gene encodes CDR1 MGHDK and CDR2 SYGVNS. The DNA of the CDR3 is TGTGCCAGCAGCCCGCCAGGGAAATTTTCCTACGAGCAGTACTTC. Amino acids: CASSPPGKFSYEQYF.

This clone was seen more than once but under ten times. The J gene is TRBJ1-5, the V gene TRBV7-2; maybe TRBD1 (6 bases). Trimming pared 5 bases from V and 6 bases from J, leaving 14 bases between. The length of the CDR3 is 14 residues. Looked up from germline, CDR1 is SGHTA and CDR2 is FQGNSA. The CDR3 is CASSIGGAGQPQHF. The DNA of the CDR3 is TGTGCCAGCAGCATAGGGGGGGCAGGTCAGCCCCAGCATTTT.

This clone was seen only a few times. V is TRBV19 and J is TRBJ2-1; 9 nucleotides match TRBD1. Germline CDR1 is LNHDA and CDR2 is SQIVND (reference sequence). CDR3 length equals 16 residues. V was clipped by 4 bases and J by 13 bases; unmatched bases: 17. In DNA, the CDR3 is TGTGCCAGTAGTACCTCTGGACAGGGGATGGTAGTAAACCAGTTCTTC. It is translated as CASSTSGQGMVVNQFF.

CDR3 bases: TGTGCCAGCAGCCAAGATCACTCGAGGGGCTTCTACGAGCAGTACTTC. The encoded protein is CASSQDHSRGFYEQYF. The chain couples TRBV14 to TRBJ2-7; D is possibly TRBD1 or TRBD2 (5 bases each). V was pared by 0 bases and J by 3 bases, with 15 bases between. The CDR3 is 16 amino acids. Germline CDR1 reads SGHDN; CDR2 reads FVKESK.

This clone occurred a few times. Germline is not matched at one junction end, which may reflect a read error. The chain combines TRBV7-7 with TRBJ2-5, with D uncertain. The CDR3 has 15 residues. Germline V gene lookup returns CDR1 SSHAT and CDR2 FNYEAQ (reference sequence). This CDR3 is CASSLTPANQETQYF. For the CDR3, the DNA is TGTGCTAGCAGCTTAACTCCGGCAAATCAAGAGACCCAGTACTTC.

This clone was picked up a small number of times. V is TRBV7-2 and J is TRBJ2-7; TRBD1 matches 8 bases. Looked up from germline, CDR1 is SGHTA and CDR2 is FQGNSA. The V segment lost 5 bases and the J segment 0 bases; nucleotides outside the gene matches: 9. The CDR3 totals 16 residues. CDR3 coding DNA: TGTGCCAGCAGCCGACGGACAGGGAGTAGCTCCTACGAGCAGTACTTC. Protein sequence: CASSRRTGSSSYEQYF.

This clone was seen a few times. The chain carries TRBV30 and TRBJ1-5; D ambiguous. The V gene lost 4 bases and the J gene lost 1 base, with 17 bases spanning the gap. CDR3 size: 16 residues. Germline CDR1 reads GTSNPN; CDR2 reads SVGIG (reference sequence). The CDR3 DNA reads TGTGCCTGGACCTCCCCGAGGGCTGGGAGCAATCAGCCCCAGCATTTT. This encodes CAWTSPRAGSNQPQHF. The whole variable domain, remainder taken from reference TRBV30 and TRBJ1-5, is SQTIHQWPATLVQPVGSPLSLECTVEGTSNPNLYWYRQAAGRGLQLLFYSVGIGQISSEVPQNLSASRPQDRQFILSSKKLLLSDSGFYLCAWTSPRAGSNQPQHFGDGTRLSIL.

This clone has only a few counts. The V and J genes are TRBV11-2 and TRBJ2-5; 7 positions match TRBD2. The V and J ends lost 3 bases and 6 bases, in that order; junction bases with no gene match: 4. The CDR3 totals 13 residues. Per the germline V gene, CDR1 is SGHAT and CDR2 is FQNNGV. CDR3: CASSFSGGQTQYF. The DNA of the CDR3 is TGTGCCAGCAGCTTCTCGGGGGGACAGACCCAGTACTTC.

The rearrangement uses TRBV18 and TRBJ1-4, with a tentative D call TRBD1 (5 bases). This CDR3 has 15 amino acids. The ends were cut back, 3 bases at V and 7 bases at J, with 15 bases in the middle. Germline V lookup: CDR1 KGHSH, CDR2 LQKENI. In DNA, the CDR3 is TGTGCCAGCTCACCCCTTGTAGGGGCGGGTGAAAAACTGTTTTTT. It encodes CASSPLVGAGEKLFF.

The J gene is TRBJ1-1, the V gene TRBV4-1; 9 positions agree with TRBD1. The V gene's germline CDR1 is MGHRA and CDR2 YSYEKL. The CDR3 spans 19 residues. The V gene end was trimmed by 8 bases and the J gene end by 6 bases; junction bases not matched to a gene: 25. As DNA, the CDR3 is TGCGCCAGCGCGGTAAGCCGCCTTAACAGGGGGCCCTCGCAGTCTGAAGCTTTCTTT. Translation: CASAVSRLNRGPSQSEAFF.

The J gene is TRBJ2-1, the V gene TRBV7-9, with 11 nucleotides matching TRBD2. This CDR3 has 15 amino acids. From germline, CDR1 is SEHNR and CDR2 FQNEAQ (reference sequence). J was trimmed by 7 bases and V by 2 bases; bases with no gene match: 4. CDR3 sequence: CASSLLAGGGNEQFF. Here the CDR3 DNA reads TGTGCCAGCAGCTTACTAGCGGGGGGCGGGAATGAGCAGTTCTTC. The full variable domain, with the rest looked up from reference TRBV7-9 and TRBJ2-1, is DTGVSQNPRHKITKRGQNVTFRCDPISEHNRLYWYRQTLGQGPEFLTYFQNEAQLEKSRLLSDRFSAERPKGSFSTLEIQRTEQGDSAMYLCASSLLAGGGNEQFFGPGTRLTVL.

This clone has more than one count but fewer than ten. The chain is built from TRBV6-6 and TRBJ2-7, with TRBD1 matching over 7 bases. CDR1 and CDR2 (germline): MNHNY, SVGAGI (reference sequence). The CDR3 length is 15 residues. The V segment lost 4 bases and the J segment 2 bases; nucleotides outside the gene matches: 8. In nucleotides, the CDR3 is TGTGCCAGCAGTTTTGGATGGGACAGAACCTACGAGCAGTACTTC. This translates into CASSFGWDRTYEQYF.

The chain combines TRBV9 with TRBJ2-7; 9 positions match TRBD2. The CDR3 sequence is 16 residues long. CDR1 SGDLS and CDR2 YYNGEE come from the germline V gene. J lost 2 bases, V lost 3 bases, and 9 bases had no gene match. The CDR3 region is CASSATSSSGAYEQYF. Here the CDR3 DNA reads TGTGCCAGCAGCGCCACTTCTTCTAGCGGGGCCTACGAGCAGTACTTC.

This clone was detected only a few times. This chain uses TRBV30 with TRBJ1-4, with 7 bases fitting TRBD1. Trimming at V came to 0 bases and at J to 7 bases, leaving 8 bases not matched to a gene. The CDR3 is 15 amino acids. The germline V gene encodes CDR1 GTSNPN and CDR2 SVGIG (reference sequence). The CDR3 region is CAWSVMGQLGEKLFF. The CDR3 region has the DNA TGTGCCTGGAGTGTAATGGGACAGCTGGGTGAAAAACTGTTTTTT.